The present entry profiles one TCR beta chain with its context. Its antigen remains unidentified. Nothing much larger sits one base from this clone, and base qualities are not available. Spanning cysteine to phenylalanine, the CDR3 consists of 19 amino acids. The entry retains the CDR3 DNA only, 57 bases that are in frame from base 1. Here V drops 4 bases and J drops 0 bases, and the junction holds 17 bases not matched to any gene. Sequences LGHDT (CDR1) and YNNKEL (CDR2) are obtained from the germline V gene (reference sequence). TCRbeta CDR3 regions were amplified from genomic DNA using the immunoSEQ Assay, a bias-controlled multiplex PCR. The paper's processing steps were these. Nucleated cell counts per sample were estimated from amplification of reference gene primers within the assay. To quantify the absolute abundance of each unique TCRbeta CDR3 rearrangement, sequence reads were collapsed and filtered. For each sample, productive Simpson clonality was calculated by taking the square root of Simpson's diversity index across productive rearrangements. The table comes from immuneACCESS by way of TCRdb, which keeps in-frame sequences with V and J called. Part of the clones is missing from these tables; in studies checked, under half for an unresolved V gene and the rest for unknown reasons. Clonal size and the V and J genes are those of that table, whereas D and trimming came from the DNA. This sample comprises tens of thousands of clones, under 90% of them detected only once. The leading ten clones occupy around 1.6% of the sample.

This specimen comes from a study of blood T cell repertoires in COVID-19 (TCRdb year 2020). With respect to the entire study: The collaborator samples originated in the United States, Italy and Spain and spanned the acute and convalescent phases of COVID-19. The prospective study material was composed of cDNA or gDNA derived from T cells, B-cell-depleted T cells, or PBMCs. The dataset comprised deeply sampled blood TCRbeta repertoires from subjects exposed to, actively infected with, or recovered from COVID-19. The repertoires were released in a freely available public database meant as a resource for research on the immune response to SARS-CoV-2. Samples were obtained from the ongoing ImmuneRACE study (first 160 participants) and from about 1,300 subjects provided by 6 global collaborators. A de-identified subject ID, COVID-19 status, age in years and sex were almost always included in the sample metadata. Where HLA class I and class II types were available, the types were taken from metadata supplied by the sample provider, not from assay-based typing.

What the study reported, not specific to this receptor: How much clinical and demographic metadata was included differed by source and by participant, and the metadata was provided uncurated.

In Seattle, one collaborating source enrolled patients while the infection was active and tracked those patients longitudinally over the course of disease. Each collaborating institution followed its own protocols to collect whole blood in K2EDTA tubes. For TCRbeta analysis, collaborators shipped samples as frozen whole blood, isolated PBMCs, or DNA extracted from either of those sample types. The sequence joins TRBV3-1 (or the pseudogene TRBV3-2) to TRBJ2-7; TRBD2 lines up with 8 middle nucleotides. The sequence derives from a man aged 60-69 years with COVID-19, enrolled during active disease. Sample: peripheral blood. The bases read TGTGCCAGCAGCCGAAAGGCGCCGGGTTTAGCGGGGAGCTCCTACGAGCAGTACTTC. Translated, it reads CASSRKAPGLAGSSYEQYF.